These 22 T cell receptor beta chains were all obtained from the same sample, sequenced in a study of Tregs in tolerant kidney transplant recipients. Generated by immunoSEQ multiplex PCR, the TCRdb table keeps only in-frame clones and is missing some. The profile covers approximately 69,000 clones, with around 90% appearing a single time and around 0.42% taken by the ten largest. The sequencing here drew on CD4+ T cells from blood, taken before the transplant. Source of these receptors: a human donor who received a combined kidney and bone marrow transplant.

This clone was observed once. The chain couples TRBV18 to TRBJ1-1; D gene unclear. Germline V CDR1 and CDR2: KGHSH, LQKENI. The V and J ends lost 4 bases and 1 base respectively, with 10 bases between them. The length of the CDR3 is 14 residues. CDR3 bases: TGTGCCAGCTCACAGTCGGAGAGGAACACTGAAGCTTTCTTT. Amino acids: CASSQSERNTEAFF.

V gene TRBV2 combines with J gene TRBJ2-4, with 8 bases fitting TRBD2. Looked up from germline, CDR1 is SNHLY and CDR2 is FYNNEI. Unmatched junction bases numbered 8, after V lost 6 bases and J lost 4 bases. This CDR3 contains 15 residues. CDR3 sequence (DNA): TGTGCCAGCAGCTTTAGCGGGGCCATGAAAAACATTCAGTACTTC. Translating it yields CASSFSGAMKNIQYF. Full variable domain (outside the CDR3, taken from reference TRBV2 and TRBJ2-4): EPEVTQTPSHQVTQMGQEVILRCVPISNHLYFYWYRQILGQKVEFLVSFYNNEISEKSEIFDDQFSVERPDGSNFTLKIRSTKLEDSAMYFCASSFSGAMKNIQYFGAGTRLSVL.

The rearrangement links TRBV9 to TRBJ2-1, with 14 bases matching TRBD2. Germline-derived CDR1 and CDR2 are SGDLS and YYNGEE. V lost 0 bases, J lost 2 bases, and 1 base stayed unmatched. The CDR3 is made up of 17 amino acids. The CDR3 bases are TGTGCCAGCAGCGTAGAGGGACTAGCGGGAGCCTACAATGAGCAGTTCTTC. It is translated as CASSVEGLAGAYNEQFF.

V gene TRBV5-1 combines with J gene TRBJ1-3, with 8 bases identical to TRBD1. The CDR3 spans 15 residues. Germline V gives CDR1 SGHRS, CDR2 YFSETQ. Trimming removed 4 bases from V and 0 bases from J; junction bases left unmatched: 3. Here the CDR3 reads CASSDDRGSGNTIYF. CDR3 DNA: TGCGCCAGCAGCGACGACAGGGGCTCTGGAAACACCATATATTTT.

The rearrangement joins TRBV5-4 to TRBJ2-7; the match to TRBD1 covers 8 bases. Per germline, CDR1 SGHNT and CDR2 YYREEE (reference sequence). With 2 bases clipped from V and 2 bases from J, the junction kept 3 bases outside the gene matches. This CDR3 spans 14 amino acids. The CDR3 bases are TGTGCCAGCAGCTTACAGGGGGAGCCCTACGAGCAGTACTTC. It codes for CASSLQGEPYEQYF.

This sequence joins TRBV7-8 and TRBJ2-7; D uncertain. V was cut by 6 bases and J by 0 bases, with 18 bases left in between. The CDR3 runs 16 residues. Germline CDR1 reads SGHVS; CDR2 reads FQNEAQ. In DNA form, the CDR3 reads TGTGCCAGCAGTTTGCTAGAGCCGGATAGCTCCTACGAGCAGTACTTC. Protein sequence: CASSLLEPDSSYEQYF.

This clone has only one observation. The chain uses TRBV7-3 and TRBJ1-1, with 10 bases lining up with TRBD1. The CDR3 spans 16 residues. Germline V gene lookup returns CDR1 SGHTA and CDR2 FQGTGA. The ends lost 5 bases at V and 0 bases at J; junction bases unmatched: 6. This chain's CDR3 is CASSKDRGTVNTEAFF. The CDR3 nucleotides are TGTGCCAGCAGCAAGGACAGGGGGACCGTGAACACTGAAGCTTTCTTT.

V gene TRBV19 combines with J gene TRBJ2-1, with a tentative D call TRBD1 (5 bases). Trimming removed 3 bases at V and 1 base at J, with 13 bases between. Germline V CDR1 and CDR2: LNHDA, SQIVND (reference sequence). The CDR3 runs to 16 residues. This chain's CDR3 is CASSITGAGSYNEQFF. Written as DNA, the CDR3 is TGTGCCAGTAGTATTACTGGGGCAGGGTCCTACAATGAGCAGTTCTTC.

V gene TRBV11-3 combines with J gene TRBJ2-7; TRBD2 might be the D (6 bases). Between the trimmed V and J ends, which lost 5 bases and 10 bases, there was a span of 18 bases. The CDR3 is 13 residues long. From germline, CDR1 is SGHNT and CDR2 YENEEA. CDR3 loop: CASSPSVGQEQYF. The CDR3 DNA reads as TGTGCCAGCAGCCCTAGCGTCGGGCAGGAACAGTACTTC. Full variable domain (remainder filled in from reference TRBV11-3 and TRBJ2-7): EAGVVQSPRYKIIEKKQPVAFWCNPISGHNTLYWYLQNLGQGPELLIRYENEEAVDDSQLPKDRFSAERLKGVDSTLKIQPAELGDSAVYLCASSPSVGQEQYFGPGTRLTVT.

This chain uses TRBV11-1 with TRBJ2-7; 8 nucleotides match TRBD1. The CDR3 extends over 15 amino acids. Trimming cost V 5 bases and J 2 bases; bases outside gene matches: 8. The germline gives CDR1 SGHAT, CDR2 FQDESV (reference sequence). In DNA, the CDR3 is TGTGCCAGCAGCCCGGGTCGGGACAGGCCCTACGAGCAGTACTTC. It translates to CASSPGRDRPYEQYF.

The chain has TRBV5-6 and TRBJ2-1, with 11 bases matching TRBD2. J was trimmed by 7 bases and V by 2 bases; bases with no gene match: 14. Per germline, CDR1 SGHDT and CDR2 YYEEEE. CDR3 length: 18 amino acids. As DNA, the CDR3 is TGTGCCAGCAGCTTCCCAGCTATAGCGGGAGGGCGTATAAATGAGCAGTTCTTC. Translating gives CASSFPAIAGGRINEQFF.

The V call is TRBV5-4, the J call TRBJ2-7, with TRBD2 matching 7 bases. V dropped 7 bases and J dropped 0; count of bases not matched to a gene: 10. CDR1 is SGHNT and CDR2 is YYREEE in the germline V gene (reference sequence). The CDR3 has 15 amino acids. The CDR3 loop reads CASGLGGSHSYEQYF. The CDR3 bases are TGTGCCAGCGGTTTGGGAGGGAGCCACTCCTACGAGCAGTACTTC.

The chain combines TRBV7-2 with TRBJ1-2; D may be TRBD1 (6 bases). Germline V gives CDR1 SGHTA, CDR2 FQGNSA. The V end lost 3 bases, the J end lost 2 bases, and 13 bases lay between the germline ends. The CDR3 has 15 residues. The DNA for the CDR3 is TGTGCCAGCAGCTTCCGAGACAGGCCAAACTATGGCTACACCTTC. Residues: CASSFRDRPNYGYTF. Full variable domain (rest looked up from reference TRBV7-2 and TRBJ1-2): GAGVSQSPSNKVTEKGKDVELRCDPISGHTALYWYRQSLGQGLEFLIYFQGNSAPDKSGLPSDRFSAERTGGSVSTLTIQRTQQEDSAVYLCASSFRDRPNYGYTFGSGTRLTVV.

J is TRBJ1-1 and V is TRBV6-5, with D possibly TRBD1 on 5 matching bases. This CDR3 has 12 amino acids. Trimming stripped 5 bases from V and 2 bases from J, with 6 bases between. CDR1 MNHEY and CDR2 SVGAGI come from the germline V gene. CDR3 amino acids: CASSQGNTEAFF. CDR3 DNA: TGTGCCAGCAGTCAGGGTAACACTGAAGCTTTCTTT.

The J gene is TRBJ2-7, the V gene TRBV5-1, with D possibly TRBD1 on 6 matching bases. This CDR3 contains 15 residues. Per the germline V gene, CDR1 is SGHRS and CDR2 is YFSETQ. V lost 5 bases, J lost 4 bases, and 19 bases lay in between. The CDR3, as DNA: TGCGCCAGCAGTTCTATAGGGACATTAGGGTACGAGCAGTACTTC. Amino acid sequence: CASSSIGTLGYEQYF.

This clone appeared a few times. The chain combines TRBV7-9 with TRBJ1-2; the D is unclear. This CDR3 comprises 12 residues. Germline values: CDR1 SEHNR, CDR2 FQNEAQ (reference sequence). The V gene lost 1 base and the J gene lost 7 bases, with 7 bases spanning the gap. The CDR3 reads CASSLVDSGYTF. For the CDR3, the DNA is TGTGCCAGCAGCTTAGTTGACTCTGGCTACACCTTC.

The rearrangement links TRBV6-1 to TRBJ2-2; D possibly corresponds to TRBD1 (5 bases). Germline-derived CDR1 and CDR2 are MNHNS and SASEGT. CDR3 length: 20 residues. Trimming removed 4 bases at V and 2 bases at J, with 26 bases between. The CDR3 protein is CASSGVEPGSKIANTGELFF. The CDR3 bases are TGTGCCAGCAGTGGGGTGGAGCCAGGGTCGAAAATTGCAAACACCGGGGAGCTGTTTTTT.

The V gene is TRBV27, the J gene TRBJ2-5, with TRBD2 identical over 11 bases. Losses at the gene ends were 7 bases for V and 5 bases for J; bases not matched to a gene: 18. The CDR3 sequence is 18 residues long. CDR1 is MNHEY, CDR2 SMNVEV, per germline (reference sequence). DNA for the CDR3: TGTGCCAGCACCCCGAACGGCGCTAGCGGGAGGATTGAGGAGACCCAGTACTTC. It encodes CASTPNGASGRIEETQYF.

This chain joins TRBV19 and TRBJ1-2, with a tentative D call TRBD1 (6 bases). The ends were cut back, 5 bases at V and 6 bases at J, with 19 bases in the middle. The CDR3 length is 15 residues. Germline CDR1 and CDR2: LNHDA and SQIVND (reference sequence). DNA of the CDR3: TGTGCCAGTAGTCGGTCTTTGGGGGCCGTGGATGGCTACACCTTC. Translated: CASSRSLGAVDGYTF.

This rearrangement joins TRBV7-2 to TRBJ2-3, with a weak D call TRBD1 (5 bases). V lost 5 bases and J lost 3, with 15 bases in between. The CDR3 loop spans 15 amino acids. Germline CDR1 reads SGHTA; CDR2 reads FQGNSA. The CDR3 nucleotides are TGTGCCAGCAGCCCACGGACATCCCAAACAGATACGCAGTATTTT. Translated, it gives CASSPRTSQTDTQYF.

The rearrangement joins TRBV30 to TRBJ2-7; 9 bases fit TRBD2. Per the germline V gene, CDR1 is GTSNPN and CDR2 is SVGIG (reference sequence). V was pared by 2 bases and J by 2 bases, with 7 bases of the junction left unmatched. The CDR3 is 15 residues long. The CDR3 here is CAWSHKTSGPYEQYF. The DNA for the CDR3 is TGTGCCTGGAGTCATAAGACTAGCGGTCCCTACGAGCAGTACTTC.

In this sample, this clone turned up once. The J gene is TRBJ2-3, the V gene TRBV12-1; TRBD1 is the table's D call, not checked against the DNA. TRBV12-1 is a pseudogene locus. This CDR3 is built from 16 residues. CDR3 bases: TGTGCCAGCAGCCGAAGAAACAGGGGGCCCACAGATACGCAGTATTTT. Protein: CASSRRNRGPTDTQYF.